The 3 T cell receptor beta chains below were found in one sample sequenced in a study of cytotoxic CD8 clonotypes in ibrutinib-treated CLL (dated by TCRdb to 2020 to 2023). Explained via the paper, the time point label denotes: roughly 2 years on ibrutinib. The library was produced with the immunoSEQ multiplex PCR assay. TCRdb's version of the immuneACCESS table is confined to in-frame rearrangements and falls short of the full clone set. An unresolved V gene accounts for under half of the shortfall where checked; the remainder is of unknown origin. This sample has 250,000 or so clones in its table, and 70% of those were observed once. The top ten clonotypes cover approximately 15% of the sample. The sample consisted of PBMCs, taken after 24 months of ibrutinib treatment. The receptors stem from a human donor with chronic lymphocytic leukemia.

The CDR3 coding sequence is TGTGCCAGCAGTTTAGACAAAGTTCAGCCCCAGCATTTT. Amino acid sequence: CASSLDKVQPQHF. The chain is built from TRBV6-5 and TRBJ1-5, with no clear D. The CDR3 is 13 residues long. CDR1 is MNHEY and CDR2 is SVGAGI in the germline V gene. Trimming removed 4 bases from V and 6 bases from J, with 10 bases in between.

The chain is built from TRBV15 and TRBJ2-7; 9 nucleotides match TRBD1. CDR3 size: 14 residues. V lost 3 bases, J lost 5 bases, and 5 bases stayed unmatched. Germline CDR1 is LNHNV and CDR2 is YYDKDF (reference sequence). DNA for the CDR3: TGTGCCACCAGCAGGGGACAGGGTCTCAACGAGCAGTACTTC. Its translation: CATSRGQGLNEQYF.

The genes are TRBV5-1 and TRBJ2-5; D remains ambiguous. Per germline, CDR1 SGHRS and CDR2 YFSETQ. V lost 1 base and J lost 3, with 7 bases in between. The CDR3 is made up of 13 amino acids. CDR3: CASSLNVEETQYF. In nucleotides, the CDR3 is TGCGCCAGCAGCTTGAATGTTGAAGAGACCCAGTACTTC.